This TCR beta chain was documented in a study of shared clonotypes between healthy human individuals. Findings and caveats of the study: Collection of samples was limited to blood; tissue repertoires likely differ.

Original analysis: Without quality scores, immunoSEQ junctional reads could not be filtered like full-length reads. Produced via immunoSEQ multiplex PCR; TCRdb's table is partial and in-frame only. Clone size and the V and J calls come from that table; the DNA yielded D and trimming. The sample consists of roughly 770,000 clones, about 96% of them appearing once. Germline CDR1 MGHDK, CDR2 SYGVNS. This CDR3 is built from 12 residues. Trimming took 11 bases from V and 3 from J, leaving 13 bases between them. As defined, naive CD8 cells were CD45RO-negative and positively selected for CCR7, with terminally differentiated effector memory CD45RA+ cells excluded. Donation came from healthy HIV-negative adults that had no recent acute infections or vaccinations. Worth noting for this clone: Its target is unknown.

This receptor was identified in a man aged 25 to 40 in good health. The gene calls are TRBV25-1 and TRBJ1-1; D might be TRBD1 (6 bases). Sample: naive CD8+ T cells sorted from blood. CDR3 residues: CAGQAGDTEAFF. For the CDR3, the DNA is TGTGCCGGCCAGGCAGGGGACACTGAAGCTTTCTTT.